This note documents a single T cell receptor (beta chain) sequence. Its binding antigen is unknown. The input lacks base qualities; no much larger clone sits a single base away. The immunoSEQ Assay was used to sequence TCRbeta CDR3 regions. After extraction, genomic DNA underwent amplification by bias-controlled multiplex PCR, followed by high-throughput sequencing. As for the original processing: To quantify the absolute abundance of every unique TCRbeta CDR3 region, sequences were collapsed and filtered. T cell fraction was estimated by normalizing TCRbeta template counts to usable DNA, with usable DNA measured through amplification of reference genes found in all nucleated cells. Repertoire TCRs were annotated as SARS-CoV-2-specific by exact matching of V gene, CDR3 amino acid sequence and J gene to a known reactive TCR set. The reference SARS-CoV-2 TCR set was obtained from MIRA and was filtered for enrichment in COVID-19-positive ImmuneCODE repertoires, whereby public or cross-reactive TCRs were removed. Using the MIRA antigens, annotated TCRs were further analysed by specific ORF or by position within an ORF. Breadth was defined as the number of annotated unique rearrangements divided by the total number of unique productive rearrangements, and depth was defined as the summed frequency of the annotated unique rearrangements. Two-sided Wilcoxon rank-sum tests were applied when comparing TCR breadth between groups. Entries here come from immuneACCESS through TCRdb and include only in-frame sequences with V and J called. Some clones fail to appear in such tables; in the studies checked, an unresolved V gene covers under half of the shortfall, and the cause of the remainder is unknown. The V and J calls and the clone size are those of that table, but D and trimming were determined from the DNA. The sample table shows fewer than 500,000 clones, and 90% are seen once. 4.3% of the sample lies in the top ten.

Interpreted using the paper, the treatment or condition label stands for: about 20 received Ad26.COV2.S at low or high dose, single or two shots; 5 received placebo; per-sample allocation not given. For vaccine and placebo recipients, repertoires were sequenced using samples collected on day 63 after the first injection. In Cohort 1b, about two dozen adults aged 18-55 years were enrolled at a single site in Boston, USA, between 29 July and 7 August 2020. As a vaccine, Ad26.COV2.S was a replication-incompetent adenovirus type 26 vector that expressed a prefusion-stabilized SARS-CoV-2 spike protein derived from the original Wuhan strain. The cysteine opens and the phenylalanine closes a CDR3 of 13 amino acids. Only the CDR3 region is kept as DNA, spanning 39 bases read in frame from base 1. V sheds 2 bases and J sheds 6 bases, leaving 12 bases between their ends. Looking up the germline V gene (reference sequence) yields CDR1 SGHNT and CDR2 YYREEE.

The data originate from a study of Ad26.COV2.S vaccination and SARS-CoV-2 variants listed by TCRdb under 2021. For the study in its entirety: Donors in the vaccine arm were drawn from COV1001, a multicentre, randomized, double-blind, placebo-controlled phase I-IIa trial testing Ad26.COV2.S in healthy adults. Ad26.COV2.S was given intramuscularly at 5x10^10 or 1x10^11 viral particles, as a single shot or as two shots 56 days apart. TCRbeta repertoire sequencing was used to assess the specificity and breadth of SARS-CoV-2-reactive T cell receptors after Ad26.COV2.S vaccination. A total of about 30 samples were included in the TCR-sequenced set, comprising roughly 20 Ad26.COV2.S vaccine recipients, 5 placebo recipients and 8 SARS-CoV-2 convalescent individuals. Trial participants were randomized into five groups of five, in which low-dose or high-dose Ad26.COV2.S was given once or twice, or placebo was given on both occasions. Blinding of investigators to trial group allocation was maintained during experiments and outcome assessment. The research as a whole found: Comparing responses between vaccine doses or regimens was not something the study was powered to do. After vaccination, spike-specific CD8+ and CD4+ T cell responses were reported to show substantial breadth. Vaccine and placebo recipients had comparable non-spike TCR breadth, which fits with the vaccine containing only spike. Compared with placebo recipients, Ad26.COV2.S recipients showed higher spike-specific TCR breadth (P = 0.0014). It was noted by the authors that total T cell responses may have been underestimated by the TCR breadth and depth analyses.

The origin of this receptor is a person between 18 and 65 years old who received the Ad26.COV2.S COVID-19 vaccine or a placebo. This sequence uses TRBV5-4 and TRBJ2-7, with no D gene named confidently. Sequencing was performed on peripheral blood, taken in a trial of Ad26.COV2.S vaccine versus placebo. The bases read TGTGCCAGCAGCTTAACCCCCTCTCTCGAGCAGTACTTC. Translated, this is CASSLTPSLEQYF.